Below are 26 T cell receptor beta chains sequenced from a single sample in a study of blood T cell repertoires in COVID-19. Using immunoSEQ multiplex PCR, the repertoire was profiled, and TCRdb retains in-frame clones only, with some absent. The sample has fewer than 250,000 clones; nearly 85% are singletons. The sequencing input was peripheral blood. Receptor source: a human donor in a cohort sampled during active COVID-19.

This sequence joins TRBV4-2 and TRBJ2-5; 8 bases agree with TRBD1. The CDR3 has 16 residues. J gave up 1 base and V 4 bases, and 8 bases lay outside the gene matches. Germline CDR1 is LGHNA and CDR2 is YNFKEQ. The CDR3 is CASSRNQGASQETQYF. CDR3 in DNA: TGTGCCAGCAGCCGAAATCAGGGGGCGTCCCAAGAGACCCAGTACTTC.

This chain uses TRBV5-1 with TRBJ1-2, with 9 bases identical to TRBD1. Trimming took 0 bases from V and 11 from J; bases not matched to a gene: 11. There are 15 residues in the CDR3. From germline, CDR1 is SGHRS and CDR2 YFSETQ. The CDR3 region is CASSLDSGQGRVYTF. The CDR3, as DNA: TGCGCCAGCAGCTTGGATTCGGGACAGGGAAGGGTATACACCTTC.

This clone came up a few times. This chain uses TRBV6-1 with TRBJ1-6, with 8 bases aligning to TRBD1. The length of the CDR3 is 15 residues. V was clipped by 1 base and J by 9 bases; unmatched bases: 5. CDR1 and CDR2 (germline): MNHNS, SASEGT. In nucleotides, the CDR3 is TGTGCCAGCAGTGAAGTCGGACAGGGAGGTTCACCCCTCCACTTT. Protein sequence: CASSEVGQGGSPLHF.

This clone has only a few counts. The V and J genes are TRBV7-9 and TRBJ1-3; D is uncertain. The CDR3 totals 13 residues. With 5 bases removed from V and 0 bases from J, the gap between germline ends came to 5 bases. From germline, CDR1 is SEHNR and CDR2 FQNEAQ (reference sequence). The CDR3 reads CASSPSSGNTIYF. CDR3 nucleotide sequence: TGTGCCAGCAGCCCTAGCTCTGGAAACACCATATATTTT. The full variable domain, with the rest looked up from reference TRBV7-9 and TRBJ1-3, is DTGVSQNPRHKITKRGQNVTFRCDPISEHNRLYWYRQTLGQGPEFLTYFQNEAQLEKSRLLSDRFSAERPKGSFSTLEIQRTEQGDSAMYLCASSPSSGNTIYFGEGSWLTVV.

This chain connects TRBV18 to TRBJ2-5; maybe TRBD1 (6 bases). The CDR3 runs to 14 residues. Trimming cost V 3 bases and J 4 bases, with 12 bases left between them. Germline lookup yields CDR1 KGHSH and CDR2 LQKENI. DNA for the CDR3: TGTGCCAGCTCACCCCAGGACAGATCAGAGACCCAGTACTTC. Residues: CASSPQDRSETQYF.

This chain connects TRBV5-5 to TRBJ1-4; unclear D gene. Between the trimmed V and J ends, which lost 1 base and 7 bases, there was a span of 8 bases. Germline V gene data show CDR1 as SGHKS and CDR2 as YYEKEE (reference sequence). The CDR3 contains 13 residues. The CDR3 protein is CASSLLGSEKLFF. The CDR3 coding sequence is TGTGCCAGCAGCTTGCTTGGGAGTGAAAAACTGTTTTTT.

The chain is built from TRBV5-4 and TRBJ2-3; 15 nucleotides match TRBD2. CDR1 and CDR2 from the germline V gene are SGHNT and YYREEE (reference sequence). The CDR3 runs to 17 residues. The V gene end was trimmed by 4 bases and the J gene end by 4 bases; junction bases not matched to a gene: 7. CDR3 sequence reads: CASSPGLAGGGADTQYF. As DNA, the CDR3 is TGTGCCAGCAGCCCAGGACTAGCGGGAGGGGGGGCAGATACGCAGTATTTT.

This sequence joins TRBV9 and TRBJ2-7, with D possibly matching TRBD1 (6 bases). The CDR3 has 12 residues. Germline loops: CDR1 SGDLS, CDR2 YYNGEE. V was trimmed by 3 bases and J by 4 bases, leaving 8 bases between them. The CDR3 here is CASSDGQYEQYF. CDR3 in DNA: TGTGCCAGCAGCGACGGACAGTACGAGCAGTACTTC. The complete variable domain, with remaining parts taken from reference TRBV9 and TRBJ2-7, reads DSGVTQTPKHLITATGQRVTLRCSPRSGDLSVYWYQQSLDQGLQFLIQYYNGEERAKGNILERFSAQQFPDLHSELNLSSLELGDSALYFCASSDGQYEQYFGPGTRLTVT.

V usage is TRBV14 and J usage is TRBJ2-7; possible D gene TRBD1, 6 bases. V gave up 3 bases and J gave up 0 bases, with 12 bases separating them. Germline V gives CDR1 SGHDN, CDR2 FVKESK. The CDR3 runs to 15 residues. As DNA, the CDR3 is TGTGCCAGCAGCCAGTATCCGGGACACTCCTACGAGCAGTACTTC. Translation gives CASSQYPGHSYEQYF.

This clone was observed once. This chain connects TRBV6-5 to TRBJ2-1; TRBD1 matches 9 bases. Per the germline V gene, CDR1 is MNHEY and CDR2 is SVGAGI. This CDR3 is built from 16 residues. J was trimmed by 3 bases and V by 0 bases; bases with no gene match: 3. As DNA, the CDR3 is TGTGCCAGCAGTTACTCGATGGACAGGGGCTACAATGAGCAGTTCTTC. Amino acid sequence: CASSYSMDRGYNEQFF.

This chain uses TRBV10-3 with TRBJ2-3; 8 bases line up with TRBD1. Trimming took 9 bases from V and 3 from J; bases not matched to a gene: 5. The CDR3 loop spans 13 amino acids. Germline assignment: CDR1 ENHRY and CDR2 SYGVKD. The chain's CDR3 is CAIQGARTDTQYF. CDR3 sequence (DNA): TGTGCCATTCAGGGGGCGCGGACAGATACGCAGTATTTT.

The J gene is TRBJ2-1, the V gene TRBV5-1; perhaps TRBD2 as D (5 bases). Germline V CDR1 and CDR2: SGHRS, YFSETQ. CDR3 length: 15 residues. V shed 4 bases and J shed 3 bases, with 14 bases lying between them. The CDR3 coding sequence is TGCGCCAGCAGCGGGTACTACGGGGACTACAATGAGCAGTTCTTC. Translated: CASSGYYGDYNEQFF.

Many counts were recorded for this clone. CDR3 DNA: TGCGCCAGCAGCCAAGTAGCCACAGGGGCGTACTACGAGCAGTACTTC. This sequence encodes CASSQVATGAYYEQYF. The chain has TRBV4-1 and TRBJ2-7, with 7 bases aligning to TRBD1. Trimming cost V 1 base and J 3 bases; bases outside gene matches: 9. Germline values: CDR1 MGHRA, CDR2 YSYEKL. The CDR3 covers 16 residues.

The chain combines TRBV6-4 with TRBJ2-7; 10 nucleotides agree with TRBD1. Germline-derived CDR1 and CDR2 are MRHNA and SNTAGT. J gave up 0 bases and V 9 bases, and 5 bases lay outside the gene matches. The CDR3 contains 14 residues. The CDR3 DNA sequence: TGTGCCAGGATGGGACAGGGGAGCTCCTACGAGCAGTACTTC. This codes for CARMGQGSSYEQYF.

The chain is built from TRBV10-1 and TRBJ2-3, with 15 bases that match TRBD2. The germline CDR1 and CDR2 sequences are WNHNN and SYGVQD (reference sequence). V was clipped by 8 bases and J by 8 bases; unmatched bases: 8. The length of the CDR3 is 15 residues. CDR3 residues: CASGTQGLAGGTQYF. The CDR3 coding sequence is TGCGCCAGCGGGACCCAGGGACTAGCGGGGGGTACGCAGTATTTT.

This chain uses TRBV29-1 with TRBJ1-1; D is ambiguous. This CDR3 is built from 12 residues. Germline CDR1 SQVTM, CDR2 ANQGSEA. Trimming took off 6 bases at V and 10 bases at J, with 18 bases between the two ends. The DNA for the CDR3 is TGCAGCGTCCTCTCTCCGGTCCCACGAGCTTTCTTT. Protein sequence: CSVLSPVPRAFF.

This chain links TRBV10-3 with TRBJ1-1; D not certain. The CDR3 contains 14 residues. CDR1 is ENHRY, CDR2 SYGVKD, per germline. Deletions cut 6 bases from V and 0 bases from J, with 11 bases between. The DNA for the CDR3 is TGTGCCATCAGCCTGACGACTATGAACACTGAAGCTTTCTTT. As protein: CAISLTTMNTEAFF.

The V gene is TRBV28, the J gene TRBJ2-1; D call uncertain. With 11 bases removed from V and 8 bases from J, the gap between germline ends came to 19 bases. Germline CDR1 and CDR2: MDHEN and SYDVKM. The CDR3 covers 13 residues. CDR3 sequence reads: CAHHAASRHEQFF. CDR3 coding DNA: TGTGCCCATCACGCTGCTTCGCGGCATGAGCAGTTCTTC.

Only a few counts were recorded for this clone. The V gene is TRBV27, the J gene TRBJ1-1, with a possible D match to TRBD1 (5 bases). Germline CDR1 MNHEY, CDR2 SMNVEV (reference sequence). The V and J ends lost 7 bases and 1 base respectively, with 10 bases between them. The CDR3 runs to 13 residues. CDR3 DNA sequence: TGTGCCAGCACATGGGGCGCGAACACTGAAGCTTTCTTT. Residues: CASTWGANTEAFF.

This clone turned up a few times. The chain uses TRBV7-2 and TRBJ1-5; tentative D call: TRBD1 (6 bases). Trimming left V 5 bases short and J 8 bases short, with 16 bases between. From germline, CDR1 is SGHTA and CDR2 FQGNSA. This CDR3 spans 14 amino acids. CDR3 nucleotides: TGTGCCAGCAGCAACTACAAAGGGGGGGAGCCCCAGCATTTT. Translating it yields CASSNYKGGEPQHF.

This clone was seen just once. V is TRBV6-4 and J is TRBJ2-3; TRBD2 is a possible D gene (7 bases). Trimming left V 0 bases short and J 4 bases short, with 11 bases between. The CDR3 is 15 amino acids. Germline loops: CDR1 MRHNA, CDR2 SNTAGT. The CDR3 sequence is CASSDSGGLADTQYF. DNA for the CDR3: TGTGCCAGCAGTGACTCGGGGGGGCTGGCAGATACGCAGTATTTT.

Written as DNA, the CDR3 is TGTGCCAGCAGCTCGACAGGCTCGAACACTGAAGCTTTCTTT. Residues: CASSSTGSNTEAFF. V usage is TRBV27 and J usage is TRBJ1-1; TRBD1 might be the D (6 bases). The V gene's germline CDR1 is MNHEY and CDR2 SMNVEV (reference sequence). The CDR3 contains 14 residues. V lost 6 bases, J lost 1 base, and 12 bases lay in between.

The chain is built from TRBV28 and TRBJ2-5, with 9 bases aligning to TRBD1. Germline lookup yields CDR1 MDHEN and CDR2 SYDVKM. CDR3 length: 15 residues. Trimming at V came to 4 bases and at J to 3 bases, leaving 6 bases not matched to a gene. The CDR3 coding sequence is TGTGCCAGCAGTTCCTCTGGGACAGGGAAAGAGACCCAGTACTTC. Protein: CASSSSGTGKETQYF.

This clone was detected only a few times. The chain is built from TRBV5-1 and TRBJ2-1; D gene uncertain. Germline assignment: CDR1 SGHRS and CDR2 YFSETQ. The CDR3 spans 14 residues. V shed 5 bases and J shed 5 bases, with 14 bases lying between them. The CDR3 loop is CASSSLNPDNEQFF. CDR3 DNA sequence: TGCGCCAGCAGTAGCTTAAATCCGGACAATGAGCAGTTCTTC.

This rearrangement joins TRBV2 to TRBJ1-5, with D perhaps matching TRBD1 (5 bases). The germline CDR1 and CDR2 sequences are SNHLY and FYNNEI. The CDR3 has 13 amino acids. Trimming removed 5 bases from V and 7 bases from J, with 12 bases in between. The CDR3 DNA reads TGTGCCAGCAGTAGGGGCAGGAACCAGCCCCAGCATTTT. It translates to CASSRGRNQPQHF.

This chain uses TRBV11-3 with TRBJ2-2, with 9 bases matching TRBD1. After removal of 5 bases from V and 2 bases from J, the junction contained 9 bases not matched to a gene. The CDR3 length is 17 residues. Germline V gives CDR1 SGHNT, CDR2 YENEEA. The CDR3 region has the DNA TGTGCCAGCAGCCCCTTTCCGGGACAGGGTAACACCGGGGAGCTGTTTTTT. This gives the protein CASSPFPGQGNTGELFF.